This T cell receptor beta chain was captured in a study of T cells in Graves' hyperthyroidism and ophthalmopathy (dated by TCRdb to the late 2010s). Turning to the overall study: Peripheral blood samples were taken at initial diagnosis, before any treatment was given. To identify distinguishing TCR V-J signatures, a discovery cohort of 90 to 100 patients was used, comprising 43 with Graves' ophthalmopathy and some 57 with stable Graves' hyperthyroidism. An independent validation cohort of under 20 hyperthyroidism patients and 17 patients who later progressed to ophthalmopathy tested prospective prediction of ophthalmopathy. The 85 to 100 discovery patients were randomly split 7:3 into training and test sets. In addition, the study compared T-cell repertoires in thyroid tissue and in blood from 6 or 7 Graves' hyperthyroidism patients. After blood sampling, hyperthyroidism patients were treated with methimazole at a starting dose of 30 mg daily, and ophthalmopathy patients were treated with high-dose intravenous methylprednisolone. TCR Vbeta CDR3 sequencing of approximately 140 peripheral blood samples (roughly 41 ophthalmopathy, roughly 74 hyperthyroidism and roughly 17 progressor patients) is reported in the paper.

Trimming accounts for 5 bases at V and 4 bases at J, while the number of junction bases matched to no gene is 4. The CDR3 covers 14 residues, taking in both the cysteine and the phenylalanine. Only the CDR3 region is kept as DNA, spanning 42 bases read in frame from base 1. Stable Graves' hyperthyroidism was defined as the absence of progression to ophthalmopathy over 18 months of follow-up. Hyperthyroidism patients were newly diagnosed, with disease duration under 2 months, and aged 18 to 65 years. The study excluded patients with uncontrolled infections, other autoimmune diseases, pregnancy or lactation. Diagnoses were established on the basis of clinical symptoms, serum thyroxine and TRAb, thyroid ultrasound, and orbital computed tomography. PBMCs were separated from roughly 10 ml of fresh peripheral blood using Ficoll-Paque density gradient centrifugation. Total RNA was extracted with Trizol reagent, and quality was checked on an Agilent 2100 Bioanalyzer.

General findings and caveats noted by the study authors: A 13 V-J signature model separated ophthalmopathy from stable hyperthyroidism, with approximately 87% sensitivity and 81% to 83% specificity in cross-validation and 80%/75% in testing. In validation, progression to ophthalmopathy was predicted by the model with around 71% sensitivity and roughly 72% specificity, a median of roughly six months before onset. Most expanded thyroid clonotypes (frequency above 0.001) were also detected in blood, a finding suggesting that blood repertoires may reflect thyroid immune responses. Sample size was not statistically predetermined, and blinding of investigators to group allocation was not performed.

TCR beta CDR3 regions were amplified from RNA transcripts. The first round of RT-PCR for the TCR CDR3 was performed with the HTBI primer set and the Qiagen OneStep RT-PCR kit. Libraries were constructed in a second round of multiplex PCR, after which size selection and purification were performed. Sequencing of the libraries was done on an Illumina HiSeq2000 using paired-end 100 bp reads. From the authors' description of their analysis: Raw data were processed with SOAPnuke, discarding reads with adapters, uncalled bases, mean Phred below 15, or no exact constant-primer or identifier match. COPE v1.2.5 was used to merge the high-quality paired reads, and each unique nucleotide sequence was defined as a clonotype. MiTCR v1.1 was used to align the clonotypes against IMGT TRBV, TRBD and TRBJ reference segments. The analysis included only V-J combinations with a frequency above 0.0001, which together covered more than 98% of the repertoires. A TCS score was defined as the ratio between F50 (clonal expansion) and ExV (chaos), using BLOSUM62-based TCRdist between CDR3 peptides within each V-J. Welch's t-statistics and random forest reduced just over 500 V-J features to 10 to 15, which were used in a naive Bayes classifier (R e1071). Using fastp at Q25 and MiXCR, TCRdb reprocessed the public reads and kept productive beta chains. When rows share a CDR3 protein, they turn into one entry using the most common DNA and genes. It is TCRdb's table, rather than the study itself, that gives the V and J calls and clone size. The sample table records approximately 510,000 distinct CDR3 sequences; roughly 20% of these occur just once. The ten largest make up approximately 26% of the sample.

This clonotype was found many times. Its antigen is not yet known. Base quality data are lacking; no much larger clone is found one base away. This receptor chain uses TRBV12-3 or TRBV12-4 and TRBJ1-2, and 10 junction bases match TRBD1. The sample taken for sequencing was blood. The sequence was obtained from a young man with Graves' hyperthyroidism. The CDR3 amino acid sequence is: CASSGGTGVYGYTF. DNA sequence: TGTGCCAGCAGTGGGGGGACAGGGGTCTATGGCTACACCTTC.